Each of the 8 T cell receptor beta chains below was sequenced from the same sample in a study of low-dose radiotherapy and immunotherapy resistance in tumors. Time point defined: before trial treatment. Both TCRalpha and TCRbeta chains were reverse transcribed with V-gene-specific primers. TCR amplification involved about 18 PCR cycles with a constant-region primer and V-primer adapter. TCRdb processed the reads anew with MiXCR; each CDR3 protein has one entry. The sample consists of 59,000 or so distinct CDR3 sequences, about 26% of them appearing once. The sample was PBMCs, taken before treatment. These receptors all stem from a male donor with rectosigmoid adenocarcinoma.

This chain uses TRBV7-2 with TRBJ2-3; a weak D match, TRBD1 (5 bases). V lost 5 bases and J 5 bases, leaving 14 bases between the germline ends. CDR1 and CDR2 from the germline V gene are SGHTA and FQGNSA. The CDR3 is 14 amino acids. The CDR3 region is CASSPQVRGDTQYF. The CDR3 coding sequence is TGTGCCAGCAGCCCACAGGTTCGAGGAGATACGCAGTATTTT. Drawing the rest from reference TRBV7-2 and TRBJ2-3, the complete variable domain is GAGVSQSPSNKVTEKGKDVELRCDPISGHTALYWYRQSLGQGLEFLIYFQGNSAPDKSGLPSDRFSAERTGGSVSTLTIQRTQQEDSAVYLCASSPQVRGDTQYFGPGTRLTVL.

A remark on this clonotype: This may be a read error, as it is one base from a much larger clone. The chain is built from TRBV4-3 and TRBJ2-6; D remains ambiguous. The V gene's germline CDR1 is LGHNA and CDR2 YSLEER. This CDR3 contains 16 residues. The CDR3 sequence is CASGQDDSSGANVLTF. The CDR3 bases are TGCGCCAGCGGCCAAGATGATTCGTCTGGGGCCAACGTCCTGACTTTC.

The J gene is TRBJ1-2, the V gene TRBV5-4; D is unresolved. V was shortened by 0 bases and J by 2 bases, with 11 bases between the two germline ends. This CDR3 is built from 15 residues. Germline CDR1 SGHNT, CDR2 YYREEE (reference sequence). The CDR3 DNA reads as TGTGCCAGCAGCTTGGGAGGTGCACCGAACTATGGCTACACCTTC. Protein sequence: CASSLGGAPNYGYTF.

The table lists this clonotype with many counts. The CDR3 is CSADPLAEASRTLSLEQYF. CDR3 DNA: TGCAGTGCTGACCCCCTAGCGGAAGCCTCCAGAACCCTTTCCCTCGAGCAGTACTTC. The genes are TRBV20-1 and TRBJ2-7, with 7 bases fitting TRBD2. From germline, CDR1 is DFQATT and CDR2 SNEGSKA (reference sequence). V was clipped by 5 bases and J by 6 bases; unmatched bases: 28. CDR3 size: 19 residues.

This clonotype was counted many times. The chain recombines TRBV19 with TRBJ2-2; a weak D match, TRBD2 (6 bases). Trimming pared 10 bases from V and 5 bases from J, leaving 17 bases between. Germline lookup yields CDR1 LNHDA and CDR2 SQIVND (reference sequence). The CDR3 loop spans 14 amino acids. The CDR3 is CATEWGERTGELFF. The CDR3 region has the DNA TGTGCCACCGAATGGGGGGAGAGGACCGGGGAGCTGTTTTTT.

Worth noting for this clonotype: A read error is likely here: a far larger clone is one base away. The chain recombines TRBV18 with TRBJ2-1; perhaps D is TRBD1 or TRBD2 (5 bases each). The CDR3 is 14 residues long. Trimming took 8 bases from V and 10 from J, leaving 21 bases between them. Germline V CDR1 and CDR2: KGHSH, LQKENI. The CDR3 here is CASNPGLAPYEQFF. CDR3 coding DNA: TGTGCCAGCAACCCGGGGCTAGCTCCCTACGAGCAGTTCTTC.

This chain links TRBV7-8 with TRBJ2-7; TRBD2 might be the D (6 bases). In germline, CDR1 is SGHVS, CDR2 FQNEAQ. The V end was cut by 5 bases, the J end by 2 bases, with 16 bases between. The CDR3 has 15 amino acids. The CDR3 loop is CASSPTGEATYEQYF. The CDR3 DNA follows: TGTGCCAGCAGCCCGACGGGGGAAGCCACCTACGAGCAGTACTTC.

This clonotype appeared many times. The genes are TRBV28 and TRBJ2-7; 7 bases are a match to TRBD2. The germline V gene has CDR1 MDHEN and CDR2 SYDVKM. There are 14 residues in the CDR3. The V and J ends lost 6 bases and 8 bases, in that order; junction bases with no gene match: 13. CDR3 bases: TGTGCCAGCAGCCCCCAGCGGGGCCGAGCTCAGCAGTACTTC. The encoded protein is CASSPQRGRAQQYF. Full variable domain (missing parts from reference TRBV28 and TRBJ2-7): DVKVTQSSRYLVKRTGEKVFLECVQDMDHENMFWYRQDPGLGLRLIYFSYDVKMKEKGDIPEGYSVSREKKERFSLILESASTNQTSMYLCASSPQRGRAQQYFGPGTRLTVT.